The present TCR beta chain was sequenced within a study of immune heterogeneity within non-small cell lung tumors. Template material comprised bulk tumor genomic DNA at around 600 ng per sample. Surgeons took several biopsies per primary tumor, spaced far apart, during surgery. Curative surgery was undertaken by patients, who had untreated, newly diagnosed non-small cell lung cancer. Trimming cost V 7 bases and J 4 bases, with 10 bases left between them. There are 12 residues in the CDR3. CDR1 and CDR2 from the germline V gene are LGHDT and YNNKEL (reference sequence). Multiplex PCR amplified TCR beta CDR3 with 32 V and 13 J primers. Via MiXCR, TCRdb re-called the multiplex PCR reads, giving one row per CDR3 protein. The sample carries 9,400 or so distinct CDR3 sequences, 30% to 35% recorded once.

The sequence was obtained from a man aged 55 to 70 with non-small cell lung cancer. Source material: lung tumor tissue. This chain joins TRBV3-1 and TRBJ1-2; D is undetermined. In DNA, the CDR3 is TGTGCCAGCACCCGGTCTGGCTATGGCTACACCTTC. This encodes CASTRSGYGYTF.